This TCR beta chain derives from a study of CDR3 diversity in severe acne. TCRdb used MiXCR to reprocess the PCR reads, holding one entry per CDR3 protein. The sample shows roughly 100,000 distinct CDR3 sequences, approximately 47% of them seen only once. The trim removed 3 bases at V and 2 bases at J, leaving 3 bases unmatched. The CDR3 loop spans 14 amino acids. The V gene's germline CDR1 is SEHNR and CDR2 FQNEAQ (reference sequence). The sequenced sample was blood. The chain joins TRBV7-9 to TRBJ2-5, with 7 bases lining up with TRBD2. This receptor was obtained from a male donor with acne. The CDR3 nucleotides are TGTGCCAGCAGCTTCACTAGCGTTCAAGAGACCCAGTACTTC. Protein product: CASSFTSVQETQYF. The full variable domain, rest sourced from reference TRBV7-9 and TRBJ2-5, is DTGVSQNPRHKITKRGQNVTFRCDPISEHNRLYWYRQTLGQGPEFLTYFQNEAQLEKSRLLSDRFSAERPKGSFSTLEIQRTEQGDSAMYLCASSFTSVQETQYFGPGTRLLVL.